These 23 T cell receptor beta chains were sequenced from one sample in a study of blood T cell repertoires in COVID-19. The data were produced by immunoSEQ multiplex PCR, yet TCRdb's version contains in-frame clones alone and is incomplete. This table holds over 75,000 clones, 86% found once. Sequencing used peripheral blood. The receptors were gathered from a human donor in a cohort sampled during active COVID-19.

The CDR3 nucleotides read TGTGCCAGCAGCTTAGGGACAGGGGGCGCTTTGTACGAGCAGTACTTC. Residues: CASSLGTGGALYEQYF. The chain uses TRBV11-2 and TRBJ2-7, with 11 positions matching TRBD1. The V segment lost 1 base and the J segment 4 bases; nucleotides outside the gene matches: 6. Germline CDR1 SGHAT, CDR2 FQNNGV. The CDR3 runs to 16 residues. The full variable domain, in which reference TRBV11-2 and TRBJ2-7 provide the parts outside the CDR3, is EAGVAQSPRYKIIEKRQSVAFWCNPISGHATLYWYQQILGQGPKLLIQFQNNGVVDDSQLPKDRFSAERLKGVDSTLKIQPAKLEDSAVYLCASSLGTGGALYEQYFGPGTRLTVT.

The rearrangement links TRBV7-7 to TRBJ2-1; 7 bases agree with TRBD2. Per the germline V gene, CDR1 is SSHAT and CDR2 is FNYEAQ (reference sequence). Trimming took 5 bases from V and 9 from J; bases not matched to a gene: 10. CDR3 length equals 14 residues. CDR3 coding DNA: TGTGCCAGCAGCCAGACTAGCCGGGACGGTGAGCAGTTCTTC. Amino acids: CASSQTSRDGEQFF.

This clone was detected only a few times. The chain joins TRBV15 to TRBJ1-1; TRBD1 might be the D (5 bases). The V end was cut by 5 bases, the J end by 4 bases, with 20 bases between. Germline CDR1 and CDR2: LNHNV and YYDKDF (reference sequence). This CDR3 is built from 16 residues. CDR3 residues: CATSFSRAGQGTEAFF. The CDR3, as DNA: TGTGCCACCAGCTTCTCCAGGGCAGGCCAGGGCACTGAAGCTTTCTTT.

V gene TRBV4-3 combines with J gene TRBJ2-6; D uncertain. Trimming left V 3 bases short and J 0 bases short, with 6 bases between. CDR3 length: 15 amino acids. The germline V gene has CDR1 LGHNA and CDR2 YSLEER. The CDR3 loop reads CASSHDTSGANVLTF. The CDR3 bases are TGCGCCAGCAGCCATGACACCTCTGGGGCCAACGTCCTGACTTTC.

The V call is TRBV28, the J call TRBJ1-2, with 7 bases identical to TRBD1. Per the germline V gene, CDR1 is MDHEN and CDR2 is SYDVKM. The CDR3 runs 12 residues. Trimming at V came to 6 bases and at J to 8 bases, leaving 6 bases not matched to a gene. CDR3 amino acids: CASSKTGSGYTF. The DNA of the CDR3 is TGTGCCAGCAGCAAGACAGGGAGCGGCTACACCTTC.

The CDR3 bases are TGTGCCAGCAGCAAAGCGCTTCGGAGGCGGACCAGAGTCGGAGATACGCAGTATTTT. Its translation: CASSKALRRRTRVGDTQYF. The V gene is TRBV21-1, the J gene TRBJ2-3; the D segment call TRBD2 is taken from the table without a DNA check. TRBV21-1 is a known pseudogene. The CDR3 contains 19 residues.

J is TRBJ1-2 and V is TRBV14; D is uncertain. The V gene lost 2 bases and the J gene lost 0 bases, with 10 bases spanning the gap. The CDR3 length is 15 residues. The germline V gene has CDR1 SGHDN and CDR2 FVKESK. The CDR3 loop reads CASSQSQAANYGYTF. CDR3 in DNA: TGTGCCAGCAGCCAAAGTCAGGCCGCTAACTATGGCTACACCTTC. Using reference TRBV14 and TRBJ1-2 for the parts outside the CDR3, the full variable domain is EAGVTQFPSHSVIEKGQTVTLRCDPISGHDNLYWYRRVMGKEIKFLLHFVKESKQDESGMPNNRFLAERTGGTYSTLKVQPAELEDSGVYFCASSQSQAANYGYTFGSGTRLTVV.

This chain connects TRBV10-3 to TRBJ2-6; D gene unclear. The V end lost 3 bases, the J end lost 4 bases, and 10 bases lay between the germline ends. CDR1 and CDR2 from the germline V gene are ENHRY and SYGVKD. This CDR3 has 15 amino acids. In DNA form, the CDR3 reads TGTGCCATCAGTGACGATGGGCCCGGGGCCAACGTCCTGACTTTC. This encodes CAISDDGPGANVLTF.

This clone occurred once. The chain links TRBV7-8 to TRBJ1-4, with no clear D. This CDR3 is built from 15 residues. The germline V gene has CDR1 SGHVS and CDR2 FQNEAQ. V was trimmed by 1 base and J by 7 bases, leaving 13 bases between them. The CDR3 reads CASSLGVVRGEKLFF. The CDR3 DNA reads TGTGCCAGCAGCTTAGGGGTAGTTCGGGGTGAAAAACTGTTTTTT.

CDR3 in DNA: TGTGCCAGCAGCCCCGAGCGTAAAGTCGGGCAGTACTTC. This encodes CASSPERKVGQYF. The rearrangement joins TRBV7-2 to TRBJ2-7, with D unresolved. The V gene's germline CDR1 is SGHTA and CDR2 FQGNSA. The V and J ends lost 5 bases and 9 bases respectively, with 17 bases between them. CDR3 length: 13 residues.

The CDR3 here is CASSSHPDRVIYGYTF. The CDR3 DNA sequence: TGTGCCAGCAGTTCCCACCCGGACAGGGTGATCTATGGCTACACCTTC. This chain links TRBV27 with TRBJ1-2; 8 bases line up with TRBD1. The J segment lost 4 bases and the V segment lost 4 bases, leaving 11 bases of the junction unmatched. Germline CDR1 is MNHEY and CDR2 is SMNVEV (reference sequence). This CDR3 region has 16 residues.

This clone was seen just once. The rearrangement uses TRBV28 and TRBJ1-4; a weak D match, TRBD1 (5 bases). CDR3 size: 15 residues. Trimming removed 5 bases at V and 3 bases at J, with 13 bases between. CDR1 is MDHEN, CDR2 SYDVKM, per germline. CDR3 coding DNA: TGTGCCAGCAGTCCCCCCGGGGGGTCTAATGAAAAACTGTTTTTT. It yields the protein CASSPPGGSNEKLFF.

This chain uses TRBV7-5 with TRBJ2-7; no check of the table's D call, TRBD2, against the DNA was made. TRBV7-5 constitutes a pseudogene. The CDR3 runs to 14 residues. CDR3 nucleotide sequence: TGTGCCAGAAGCCGGACTAGCGGGAACGACGAGCAGTACTTC. Protein: CARSRTSGNDEQYF.

V is TRBV25-1 and J is TRBJ2-3, with TRBD2 matching over 8 bases. The germline gives CDR1 MGHDK, CDR2 SYGVNS. V shed 3 bases and J 1 base; nucleotides not matched to a gene: 3. This CDR3 has 15 residues. Here the CDR3 DNA reads TGTGCCAGCAGTGATCCAGCGGGAGGCACAGATACGCAGTATTTT. Protein: CASSDPAGGTDTQYF.

This clone has a handful of counts. V is TRBV6-5 and J is TRBJ1-2; D might be TRBD1 (6 bases). From germline, CDR1 is MNHEY and CDR2 SVGAGI. This CDR3 has 14 amino acids. Trimming removed 6 bases at V and 7 bases at J, with 18 bases between. The DNA of the CDR3 is TGTGCCAGCAGACGACAGGCTTCAATGAGTGGCTACACCTTC. Translating it yields CASRRQASMSGYTF.

The rearrangement joins TRBV5-1 to TRBJ1-3, with D unresolved. The V gene's germline CDR1 is SGHRS and CDR2 YFSETQ. The CDR3 consists of 17 residues. Trimming cost V 2 bases and J 0 bases, with 15 bases left between them. CDR3 in DNA: TGCGCCAGCAGCTTTATCGGAGGAGAGAGCTCTGGAAACACCATATATTTT. It encodes CASSFIGGESSGNTIYF.

The chain couples TRBV10-3 to TRBJ2-1, with D maybe TRBD2 (6 bases). From germline, CDR1 is ENHRY and CDR2 SYGVKD. Trimming took 7 bases from V and 4 from J, leaving 17 bases between them. This CDR3 is 15 amino acids long. The CDR3 sequence: CAINTLGGEYNEQFF. DNA of the CDR3: TGTGCCATCAATACCCTCGGCGGGGAGTACAATGAGCAGTTCTTC.

The rearrangement joins TRBV19 to TRBJ2-1; tentative D call: TRBD1 (6 bases). CDR1 is LNHDA and CDR2 is SQIVND in the germline V gene (reference sequence). CDR3 size: 15 residues. The germline V and J ends were trimmed by 1 base and 8 bases, with 15 bases remaining between them. The CDR3 DNA is TGTGCCAGTAGTATAGGGGGCAGGGGCAGGGATGAGCAGTTCTTC. The encoded protein is CASSIGGRGRDEQFF. The full variable domain, with the rest looked up from reference TRBV19 and TRBJ2-1, is DGGITQSPKYLFRKEGQNVTLSCEQNLNHDAMYWYRQDPGQGLRLIYYSQIVNDFQKGDIAEGYSVSREKKESFPLTVTSAQKNPTAFYLCASSIGGRGRDEQFFGPGTRLTVL.

In this sample, this clone turned up once. The chain carries TRBV19 and TRBJ2-5, with 12 bases aligning to TRBD1. Unmatched junction bases numbered 7, after V lost 6 bases and J lost 2 bases. This CDR3 is built from 16 residues. Germline lookup yields CDR1 LNHDA and CDR2 SQIVND (reference sequence). DNA for the CDR3: TGTGCCAGTAGGGGGCCGGGACAGGGGGCTCAAGAGACCCAGTACTTC. This sequence encodes CASRGPGQGAQETQYF.

The rearrangement uses TRBV28 and TRBJ1-2, with D possibly TRBD1 on 5 matching bases. This CDR3 contains 13 residues. V lost 11 bases to trimming and J lost 3 bases, with 16 bases between them. Germline CDR1 MDHEN, CDR2 SYDVKM. The CDR3 loop reads CAYGRGSDYGYTF. For the CDR3, the DNA is TGTGCCTATGGGCGGGGCAGCGACTATGGCTACACCTTC.

The chain employs TRBV10-3 and TRBJ2-1, with 10 bases that match TRBD1. CDR3 length: 16 residues. V trimming: 1 base; J trimming: 7 bases; junction bases outside the gene matches: 7. Germline-derived CDR1 and CDR2 are ENHRY and SYGVKD. Written as DNA, the CDR3 is TGTGCCATCAGTGAGTTTCTGGACAGGGGGGGTAATGAGCAGTTCTTC. Translated, it gives CAISEFLDRGGNEQFF.

The chain is built from TRBV4-1 and TRBJ2-3; weak D call: TRBD1 (5 bases). From germline, CDR1 is MGHRA and CDR2 YSYEKL. Trimming removed 1 base at V and 3 bases at J, with 8 bases between. This CDR3 region has 14 residues. The CDR3 sequence is CASSQGGLTDTQYF. The CDR3, as DNA: TGCGCCAGCAGCCAAGGGGGCTTAACAGATACGCAGTATTTT.

V gene TRBV19 combines with J gene TRBJ1-4, with 9 bases identical to TRBD1. The CDR3 consists of 15 residues. V gave up 5 bases and J gave up 4 bases; unmatched junction bases: 5. The germline V gene has CDR1 LNHDA and CDR2 SQIVND (reference sequence). Here the CDR3 reads CASSVQGALNEKLFF. The CDR3 DNA is TGTGCCAGTAGTGTACAGGGGGCCCTTAATGAAAAACTGTTTTTT.